This TCR beta chain was profiled in a study of cytomegalovirus exposure and HLA in healthy donors. Study details: In an early release, HLA-typed donors contributed 77 million or so unique TCR sequences.

PCR amplification relied on 60 Vbeta primers (plus 13 Jbeta primers). Method: immunoSEQ multiplex PCR; TCRdb's copy keeps in-frame clones and lacks some. The profile covers around 140,000 clones, with about 70% appearing a single time and 2% to 3% taken by the ten largest. This clone was seen a few times. This receptor was obtained from a woman in her thirties or forties in good health and CMV-seronegative. Sequenced input: PBMCs.

CDR3 in DNA: TGTCAGGGGGGTGGCTACACCTTC. Translation gives CQGGGYTF. The chain recombines TRBV19 with TRBJ1-2; TRBD1 matches 7 bases. In germline, CDR1 is LNHDA, CDR2 SQIVND (reference sequence). This CDR3 spans 8 amino acids.